Shown below are 30 T cell receptor beta chains from a single sample sequenced in a study of T-cell reconstitution after alpha-beta-depleted transplantation in children. Unique molecular identifiers were incorporated when the TCRbeta library was constructed. TCRdb reanalysed the PCR reads using MiXCR and keeps one entry per CDR3 protein. The table lists hundreds of thousands of distinct CDR3 sequences, about 9.2% of them singletons. Specimen: PBMCs from the stem cell graft donor, collected from the stem cell graft. These receptors all come from a human donor who donated a stem cell graft to a child with acute lymphoblastic leukemia.

This clonotype came up a few times. The rearrangement joins TRBV12-3 or TRBV12-4 to TRBJ2-7, with D uncertain. Trimming stripped 1 base from V and 1 base from J, with 11 bases between. The CDR3 length is 15 residues. CDR3 bases: TGTGCCAGCAGTTTAGGACCGTTCGAGTCCTACGAGCAGTACTTC. It translates to CASSLGPFESYEQYF.

This clonotype turned up a few times. The chain recombines TRBV2 with TRBJ1-5, with no clear D. The V and J ends lost 2 bases and 4 bases respectively, with 15 bases between them. Germline CDR1 and CDR2: SNHLY and FYNNEI. The CDR3 totals 16 residues. The CDR3 region has the DNA TGTGCCAGCAGTGAATTGGGTTACGATTCGAATCAGCCCCAGCATTTT. Translation gives CASSELGYDSNQPQHF.

This clonotype was detected only a few times. The chain carries TRBV20-1 and TRBJ1-6; D is possibly TRBD1 (6 bases). From germline, CDR1 is DFQATT and CDR2 SNEGSKA (reference sequence). The CDR3 totals 19 residues. Trimming took 0 bases from V and 9 from J, leaving 27 bases between them. The CDR3 region has the DNA TGCAGTGCTAGAGATCTGAGGATAGGGGGAAGGGTCTTTGGTTCACCCCTCCACTTT. Translated, it gives CSARDLRIGGRVFGSPLHF.

The chain couples TRBV6-5 to TRBJ2-7; 7 positions match TRBD1. The CDR3 consists of 15 residues. Germline V gives CDR1 MNHEY, CDR2 SVGAGI. V gave up 1 base and J gave up 6 bases; unmatched junction bases: 9. CDR3 nucleotides: TGTGCCAGCAGTTACTGGACAGGATTATCTGGCGAGCAGTACTTC. This translates into CASSYWTGLSGEQYF.

A remark on this clonotype: A much larger clone is a single base away; this may be a read error. This is likely a read error, given that the CDR3 carries no conserved phenylalanine or tryptophan at its end. The J gene is TRBJ1-1, the V gene TRBV5-7; maybe TRBD1 (6 bases). TRBV5-7 is treated as an ORF (open reading frame) with a function not yet certain. Trimming took 5 bases from V and 3 from J, leaving 20 bases between them. This CDR3 is built from 16 residues. CDR3: CASRLTGLFIDTEAFY. The CDR3 bases are TGTGCCAGCAGACTTACAGGGTTGTTTATAGACACTGAAGCTTTCTAT.

CDR3 sequence: CASSVRQVAADTQYF. CDR3 nucleotide sequence: TGTGCCAGCAGCGTCCGACAGGTCGCCGCAGATACGCAGTATTTT. The rearrangement joins TRBV9 to TRBJ2-3, with D possibly being TRBD1 (6 bases). Germline V gene data show CDR1 as SGDLS and CDR2 as YYNGEE. V was clipped by 2 bases and J by 4 bases, with 14 bases between them. The CDR3 runs to 15 residues.

The chain uses TRBV7-2 and TRBJ1-5; perhaps TRBD1 as D (6 bases). V lost 5 bases to trimming and J lost 7 bases, with 12 bases between them. Germline V CDR1 and CDR2: SGHTA, FQGNSA. The CDR3 length is 13 residues. The CDR3: CASSPGVGQPQHF. The CDR3 DNA follows: TGTGCCAGCAGCCCAGGGGTCGGGCAGCCCCAGCATTTT.

This clonotype occurred many times. The V call is TRBV4-1, the J call TRBJ2-1; D gene ambiguous. Germline CDR1 and CDR2: MGHRA and YSYEKL. CDR3 length equals 12 residues. V lost 1 base to trimming and J lost 10 bases, with 8 bases between them. The CDR3 DNA is TGCGCCAGCAGCCAAGTTAACGGAGAGCAGTTCTTC. Protein sequence: CASSQVNGEQFF.

The chain recombines TRBV12-3 or TRBV12-4 with TRBJ1-1; no definite D call. The CDR3 has 12 residues. With 4 bases removed from V and 1 base from J, the gap between germline ends came to 4 bases. The CDR3 DNA follows: TGTGCCAGCAGTTGGCCGAACACTGAAGCTTTCTTT. This codes for CASSWPNTEAFF.

The sample holds many counts of this clonotype. The V and J genes are TRBV29-1 and TRBJ2-1, with 8 bases lining up with TRBD1. CDR3 length: 13 amino acids. V lost 5 bases, J lost 6 bases, and 6 bases stayed unmatched. Per germline, CDR1 SQVTM and CDR2 ANQGSEA. Here the CDR3 reads CSVQGAQFNEQFF. The CDR3 nucleotides are TGCAGCGTTCAGGGGGCGCAGTTCAATGAGCAGTTCTTC.

This clonotype was recorded a few times. The rearrangement links TRBV19 to TRBJ1-2; 7 nucleotides align to TRBD1. Looked up from germline, CDR1 is LNHDA and CDR2 is SQIVND (reference sequence). V lost 7 bases, J lost 1 base, and 6 bases stayed unmatched. The CDR3 is 14 amino acids. The CDR3 sequence is CASTSTGYNYGYTF. The CDR3 DNA reads TGTGCCAGTACCTCGACAGGGTATAACTATGGCTACACCTTC.

At least ten counts were recorded for this clonotype. The V and J genes are TRBV11-2 and TRBJ2-3, with TRBD2 matching over 10 bases. Trimming cost V 3 bases and J 3 bases; bases outside gene matches: 12. Germline lookup yields CDR1 SGHAT and CDR2 FQNNGV. This CDR3 is 18 amino acids long. CDR3 residues: CASSLVFKSGGATDTQYF. CDR3 coding DNA: TGTGCCAGCAGCTTGGTCTTTAAGAGCGGGGGGGCGACAGATACGCAGTATTTT.

The rearrangement links TRBV12-3 or TRBV12-4 to TRBJ1-1, with a possible D match to TRBD1 (6 bases). V lost 5 bases, J lost 6 bases, and 16 bases lay in between. There are 14 residues in the CDR3. CDR3 amino acids: CASSPLTGSPEAFF. Written as DNA, the CDR3 is TGTGCCAGCAGTCCGTTAACAGGGTCCCCTGAAGCTTTCTTT.

The chain uses TRBV20-1 and TRBJ1-1, with 7 bases lining up with TRBD1. The length of the CDR3 is 14 residues. The V gene's germline CDR1 is DFQATT and CDR2 SNEGSKA (reference sequence). Written as DNA, the CDR3 is TGCAGGACCGCGACAGGGAGGGTCGGCACTGAAGCTTTCTTT. Amino acid sequence: CRTATGRVGTEAFF.

This clonotype was counted many times. V is TRBV5-1 and J is TRBJ2-3, with TRBD1 identical over 7 bases. CDR1 and CDR2 (germline): SGHRS, YFSETQ. This CDR3 is built from 17 residues. Trimming took 1 base from V and 3 from J; bases not matched to a gene: 11. This CDR3 reads CASSLMYRTGGTDTQYF. CDR3 DNA sequence: TGCGCCAGCAGCTTGATGTACCGGACAGGAGGAACAGATACGCAGTATTTT.

The rearrangement joins TRBV12-3 or TRBV12-4 to TRBJ2-3; 11 bases agree with TRBD2. The V segment lost 3 bases and the J segment 0 bases; nucleotides outside the gene matches: 5. This CDR3 contains 17 residues. The CDR3: CASSFGTSGGSTDTQYF. In DNA form, the CDR3 reads TGTGCCAGCAGTTTCGGTACTAGCGGGGGAAGCACAGATACGCAGTATTTT.

This clonotype was detected many times. This sequence joins TRBV5-1 and TRBJ2-1; maybe TRBD1 (5 bases). V was pared by 5 bases and J by 7 bases, with 16 bases between. The germline V gene has CDR1 SGHRS and CDR2 YFSETQ. The CDR3 length is 14 residues. The CDR3 nucleotides are TGCGCCAGCAGGTGGGGATTACAGGATAATGAGCAGTTCTTC. Translated: CASRWGLQDNEQFF.

This clonotype was found a few times. The chain is built from TRBV20-1 and TRBJ1-1, with 8 bases matching TRBD1. CDR3 length: 15 amino acids. The germline V gene encodes CDR1 DFQATT and CDR2 SNEGSKA (reference sequence). Unmatched junction bases numbered 5, after V lost 0 bases and J lost 2 bases. DNA of the CDR3: TGCAGTGCTAGAGATCTGCAGGGGGCAAACACTGAAGCTTTCTTT. Residues: CSARDLQGANTEAFF.

This clonotype was seen a handful of times. The chain carries TRBV6-5 and TRBJ1-2, with D perhaps TRBD1 (5 bases). The CDR3 sequence is 15 residues long. The germline gives CDR1 MNHEY, CDR2 SVGAGI. Trimming took off 2 bases at V and 8 bases at J, with 18 bases between the two ends. The CDR3 nucleotides are TGTGCCAGCAGTTACGAGGTCCGGGGGTATGGCGGCTACACCTTC. It encodes CASSYEVRGYGGYTF.

The V call is TRBV19, the J call TRBJ1-2, with 9 bases matching TRBD1. CDR1 and CDR2 (germline): LNHDA, SQIVND (reference sequence). V was clipped by 4 bases and J by 2 bases; unmatched bases: 5. This CDR3 spans 15 amino acids. CDR3 coding DNA: TGTGCCAGTAGTAGCCAACAGGGGGCCAACTATGGCTACACCTTC. Translating it yields CASSSQQGANYGYTF.

This rearrangement joins TRBV7-8 to TRBJ1-1; D possibly corresponds to TRBD1 (5 bases). CDR1 is SGHVS and CDR2 is FQNEAQ in the germline V gene. The CDR3 is 13 amino acids. V lost 1 base and J 7 bases, leaving 10 bases between the germline ends. This CDR3 reads CASSLEVRGEAFF. The CDR3 DNA follows: TGTGCCAGCAGCTTAGAAGTGAGGGGTGAAGCTTTCTTT. Full variable domain (outside the CDR3, taken from reference TRBV7-8 and TRBJ1-1): GAGVSQSPRYKVAKRGQDVALRCDPISGHVSLFWYQQALGQGPEFLTYFQNEAQLDKSGLPSDRFFAERPEGSVSTLKIQRTQQEDSAVYLCASSLEVRGEAFFGQGTRLTVV.

The table lists this clonotype with many counts. V gene TRBV19 combines with J gene TRBJ2-7; a possible D gene is TRBD2 (5 bases). CDR1 and CDR2 from the germline V gene are LNHDA and SQIVND (reference sequence). The CDR3 contains 15 residues. The V end lost 3 bases, the J end lost 3 bases, and 15 bases lay between the germline ends. The CDR3 coding sequence is TGTGCCAGTAGTATTTCGTCGGGATGGAACTACGAGCAGTACTTC. Its translation is CASSISSGWNYEQYF.

This clonotype came up a few times. This chain links TRBV5-1 with TRBJ2-5, with D possibly being TRBD2 (5 bases). The CDR3 runs 15 residues. Trimming took 4 bases from V and 3 from J, leaving 16 bases between them. From germline, CDR1 is SGHRS and CDR2 YFSETQ. CDR3 DNA: TGCGCCAGCAGCCCGGGTGGTGGAGGAGAAGAGACCCAGTACTTC. Its translation: CASSPGGGGEETQYF.

The V and J genes are TRBV7-9 and TRBJ2-1; 13 bases are shared with TRBD2. V lost 4 bases and J lost 4; bases outside the gene matches: 4. Germline CDR1 and CDR2: SEHNR and FQNEAQ (reference sequence). This CDR3 has 16 residues. This chain's CDR3 is CASSSTSGGAYNEQFF. The CDR3 DNA follows: TGTGCCAGCAGCTCAACTAGCGGGGGGGCGTACAATGAGCAGTTCTTC.

The chain combines TRBV5-1 with TRBJ1-6; tentatively, D is TRBD1 (5 bases). This CDR3 contains 14 residues. Between the trimmed V and J ends, which lost 3 bases and 6 bases, there was a span of 10 bases. In germline, CDR1 is SGHRS, CDR2 YFSETQ. The CDR3 protein is CASSSTTVNSPLHF. DNA for the CDR3: TGCGCCAGCAGCTCCACGACAGTTAATTCACCCCTCCACTTT.

V usage is TRBV27 and J usage is TRBJ1-6; D is uncertain. Looked up from germline, CDR1 is MNHEY and CDR2 is SMNVEV (reference sequence). Trimming stripped 5 bases from V and 0 bases from J, with 11 bases between. CDR3 length: 16 amino acids. The chain's CDR3 is CASSQLLASYNSPLHF. For the CDR3, the DNA is TGTGCCAGCAGTCAACTTCTCGCCTCCTATAATTCACCCCTCCACTTT.

This clonotype was counted only a few times. The rearrangement uses TRBV5-1 and TRBJ2-5; D is possibly TRBD1 (6 bases). Germline values: CDR1 SGHRS, CDR2 YFSETQ. V lost 5 bases to trimming and J lost 2 bases, with 13 bases between them. The CDR3 sequence is 14 residues long. The CDR3 DNA follows: TGCGCCAGCAGTGTCAGCGGACAGCAAGAGACCCAGTACTTC. It is translated as CASSVSGQQETQYF.

This clonotype came up a few times. The genes are TRBV27 and TRBJ2-4, with 9 bases that match TRBD1. The V gene's germline CDR1 is MNHEY and CDR2 SMNVEV (reference sequence). The length of the CDR3 is 17 residues. Losses at the gene ends were 6 bases for V and 3 bases for J; bases not matched to a gene: 12. This chain's CDR3 is CASSSGPGQGSKNIQYF. As DNA, the CDR3 is TGTGCCAGCAGCTCAGGTCCGGGACAGGGAAGCAAAAACATTCAGTACTTC.

In this sample, this clonotype turned up a few times. The V call is TRBV4-2, the J call TRBJ2-3; TRBD1 might be the D (6 bases). The CDR3 contains 20 residues. The germline V gene has CDR1 LGHNA and CDR2 YNFKEQ. The ends were cut back, 0 bases at V and 0 bases at J, with 22 bases in the middle. For the CDR3, the DNA is TGTGCCAGCAGCCAAGATTATTACGAGGGGGAAACAACTAGCACAGATACGCAGTATTTT. As protein: CASSQDYYEGETTSTDTQYF.

This clonotype has a handful of counts. The chain recombines TRBV5-1 with TRBJ2-3; the match to TRBD1 covers 8 bases. The V and J ends lost 2 bases and 2 bases, in that order; junction bases with no gene match: 4. This CDR3 has 15 amino acids. The germline gives CDR1 SGHRS, CDR2 YFSETQ. The DNA for the CDR3 is TGCGCCAGCAGCTTACAGGGGGAACCCACAGATACGCAGTATTTT. Its protein is CASSLQGEPTDTQYF.